What follows describes a single TCR beta chain. Its specificity is not known. This sample was taken from a study of cytomegalovirus exposure and HLA in healthy donors. Overall study context: It was reported in a later analysis that the same platform had been used for the 120 or so validation repertoires as for the roughly 710 first-cohort repertoires. Study-level findings and limits: In the roughly 130 validation repertoires, a later analysis found that first-cohort TCR clusters tended to co-occur. Through in vitro validation, three CMV-associated chains were shown to be specific for CMV antigens.

TCRdb's copy holds only in-frame clones and misses some; the assay was immunoSEQ multiplex PCR. The table records 82,000 or so clones, 85% to 95% of them present only once. The ends were cut back, 0 bases at V and 6 bases at J, with 6 bases in the middle. Germline-derived CDR1 and CDR2 are SGHRS and YFSETQ. The CDR3 contains 12 residues. The chain combines TRBV5-1 with TRBJ1-2; possibly TRBD1 for D (6 bases). Material: PBMCs. This TCR came from a woman aged 18-35 years in good health and CMV-seronegative. This CDR3 reads CASSLGTDGYTF. The CDR3 DNA reads as TGCGCCAGCAGCTTGGGGACAGATGGCTACACCTTC.